This TCR beta chain was identified in a study of blood T cells in healthy people across ages. Study-wide results and caveats: Older individuals had lower TCR beta diversity per million T cells (the decline was roughly linear).

Primers used in a second PCR of about 7 to 12 cycles were a sample-barcoded 5' primer and a J-beta primer mix. From the 5' RACE reads, TCRdb called clonotypes with MiXCR, one entry per CDR3 protein. Among about 780,000 distinct CDR3 sequences, roughly 46% were seen once, and the ten largest hold about a sixth. The CDR3 spans 17 residues. Germline values: CDR1 DFQATT, CDR2 SNEGSKA (reference sequence). With V trimmed by 0 bases and J by 0 bases, 9 bases remained unmatched. As regards this clonotype: Its antigen is not identified. A much larger clone is a single base away; this may be a read error.

Caucasian, healthy and from Russia, the donors were aged between about 6 and 90. This sequence joins TRBV20-1 and TRBJ2-7, with TRBD2 identical over 9 bases. The clonotype originates from a man older than 75 in good health. Sample: blood. CDR3 coding DNA: TGCAGTGCTAGAGATCAATGGTCTAGCGGGAACTCCTACGAGCAGTACTTC. Encoded protein: CSARDQWSSGNSYEQYF.